This TCR beta chain came from a study of somatic mutations in cytotoxic T cells in rheumatoid arthritis. Using immunoSEQ multiplex PCR, the repertoire was profiled, and TCRdb retains in-frame clones only, with some absent. The repertoire includes about 14,000 clones, under 85% of them detected once, and around a sixth sits in the top ten. CDR3 size: 10 residues. V dropped 10 bases and J dropped 5 bases, with 8 bases sitting between them. CDR1 is MNHNS, CDR2 SASEGT, per germline. Worth noting for this clone: Its antigen is not known.

General observations from the study: It was in rheumatoid arthritis patients, but not in healthy controls, that CD8+ clonality increased with age.

J is TRBJ1-1 and V is TRBV6-1; D unresolved. Sequenced input: CD8+ T cells sorted from blood. This receptor was obtained from an adult with rheumatoid arthritis. Here the CDR3 DNA reads TGTGCCACCCTTAGGACTGAAGCTTTCTTT. This sequence encodes CATLRTEAFF.